The 9 T cell receptor beta chains presented below share a single source sample, sequenced in a study of response to subunit inactivated influenza vaccine. TCRdb re-analysed the RT-PCR reads in MiXCR, keeping a single row per CDR3 protein. The sample comprises 650,000 to 800,000 distinct CDR3 sequences, about 15% of which are singletons, and less than 7% rests with the top ten. The sequences come from PBMCs from blood, collected less than 15 days before vaccination. The receptors were gathered from a man in his forties or fifties who received an inactivated influenza vaccine.

The chain recombines TRBV20-1 with TRBJ2-1; tentatively, D is TRBD1 (6 bases). The germline CDR1 and CDR2 sequences are DFQATT and SNEGSKA (reference sequence). CDR3 size: 14 residues. The V end was cut by 2 bases, the J end by 0 bases, with 8 bases between. The CDR3 is CSARQGSSYNEQFF. In nucleotides, the CDR3 is TGCAGTGCTAGACAGGGGAGCTCCTACAATGAGCAGTTCTTC.

The table lists this clonotype with a few counts. V usage is TRBV20-1 and J usage is TRBJ2-7; 7 nucleotides align to TRBD2. V gave up 0 bases and J gave up 2 bases; unmatched junction bases: 10. Germline V lookup: CDR1 DFQATT, CDR2 SNEGSKA (reference sequence). The CDR3 extends over 16 amino acids. CDR3 region: CSARDFRLAVTYEQYF. The CDR3 region has the DNA TGCAGTGCTAGAGATTTTCGACTAGCAGTAACCTACGAGCAGTACTTC.

This clonotype was counted a few times. The chain combines TRBV5-1 with TRBJ2-1; D remains ambiguous. The CDR3 covers 13 residues. Germline CDR1 reads SGHRS; CDR2 reads YFSETQ. Trimming stripped 7 bases from V and 7 bases from J, with 15 bases between. CDR3 DNA: TGCGCCAGCCGATTTTTGGGGTTAAATGAGCAGTTCTTC. Translated: CASRFLGLNEQFF.

In its sample, this clonotype was seen many times. V gene TRBV18 combines with J gene TRBJ2-7; 10 bases map to TRBD2. V lost 6 bases, J lost 0 bases, and 5 bases stayed unmatched. The CDR3 has 15 residues. From germline, CDR1 is KGHSH and CDR2 LQKENI. The CDR3 protein is CASSQSGGASYEQYF. Written as DNA, the CDR3 is TGTGCCAGCTCCCAGAGCGGGGGGGCCTCCTACGAGCAGTACTTC.

The chain links TRBV7-2 to TRBJ2-7; D tentatively fits TRBD1 or TRBD2 (5 bases each). The CDR3 runs 12 residues. V lost 4 bases, J lost 6 bases, and 10 bases lay in between. Germline values: CDR1 SGHTA, CDR2 FQGNSA. CDR3 sequence (DNA): TGTGCCAGCAGCTCGGGACGGCCCGAGCAGTACTTC. As protein: CASSSGRPEQYF.

The table lists this clonotype with a few counts. V and J are TRBV5-1 and TRBJ2-2; 9 positions agree with TRBD2. This CDR3 contains 13 residues. Losses at the gene ends were 6 bases for V and 7 bases for J; bases not matched to a gene: 4. Per germline, CDR1 SGHRS and CDR2 YFSETQ. The CDR3 spells CASTSGTVGELFF. In nucleotides, the CDR3 is TGCGCCAGCACTAGCGGGACGGTCGGGGAGCTGTTTTTT. Full variable domain (remainder filled in from reference TRBV5-1 and TRBJ2-2): KAGVTQTPRYLIKTRGQQVTLSCSPISGHRSVSWYQQTPGQGLQFLFEYFSETQRNKGNFPGRFSGRQFSNSRSEMNVSTLELGDSALYLCASTSGTVGELFFGEGSRLTVL.

This clonotype has ten or more counts. The rearrangement links TRBV13 to TRBJ2-1, with 12 bases aligning to TRBD2. After removal of 1 base from V and 5 bases from J, the junction contained 9 bases not matched to a gene. Looked up from germline, CDR1 is PRHDT and CDR2 is FYEKMQ (reference sequence). This CDR3 has 18 residues. The CDR3 loop reads CASSLEASGRGGNNEQFF. The CDR3 DNA sequence: TGTGCCAGCAGCTTAGAGGCTAGCGGGAGGGGGGGTAACAATGAGCAGTTCTTC.

V usage is TRBV9 and J usage is TRBJ2-1; TRBD2 matches 10 bases. CDR1 SGDLS and CDR2 YYNGEE come from the germline V gene. The ends lost 3 bases at V and 7 bases at J; junction bases unmatched: 10. CDR3 length: 16 amino acids. CDR3 coding DNA: TGTGCCAGCAGCGCCGCCATAGCGGGAGGACCAAATGAGCAGTTCTTC. It is translated as CASSAAIAGGPNEQFF.

This clonotype was seen only a few times. This chain connects TRBV20-1 to TRBJ2-5, with a possible D match to TRBD1 (6 bases). Trimming stripped 0 bases from V and 2 bases from J, with 10 bases between. The CDR3 is 14 amino acids. Germline assignment: CDR1 DFQATT and CDR2 SNEGSKA (reference sequence). The CDR3 here is CSARDWGLQETQYF. In DNA, the CDR3 is TGCAGTGCTAGAGATTGGGGGCTACAAGAGACCCAGTACTTC.